Shown below are 10 T cell receptor beta chains from a single sample sequenced in a study of cytotoxic CD8 clonotypes in ibrutinib-treated CLL. Assay used: immunoSEQ multiplex PCR; TCRdb lists only in-frame clones, some missing. This table holds approximately 340,000 clones, around 66% found once. The sequencing here drew on PBMCs, taken after 36 months of ibrutinib treatment. The receptors derive from a human donor with chronic lymphocytic leukemia.

The chain employs TRBV18 and TRBJ1-5, with a tentative D call TRBD1 (5 bases). The CDR3 runs to 15 residues. CDR1 and CDR2 from the germline V gene are KGHSH and LQKENI. V lost 2 bases to trimming and J lost 0 bases, with 8 bases between them. CDR3 sequence reads: CASSPSGGSNQPQHF. The CDR3, as DNA: TGTGCCAGCTCACCATCGGGGGGTAGCAATCAGCCCCAGCATTTT.

Comment on this clone: Other DNA sequences in this specimen translate into the identical CDR3. The chain has TRBV7-2 and TRBJ2-7; D is perhaps TRBD1 or TRBD2 (5 bases each). Deletions cut 4 bases from V and 1 base from J, with 11 bases between. Germline loops: CDR1 SGHTA, CDR2 FQGNSA. The CDR3 consists of 14 residues. CDR3 in DNA: TGTGCCAGCAGCTCACGTTGGGGGTCCTACGAGCAGTACTTC. Its protein is CASSSRWGSYEQYF.

This clone appeared a few times. The rearrangement joins TRBV7-2 to TRBJ2-2; D gene unclear. Trimming removed 5 bases from V and 2 bases from J, with 6 bases in between. The germline CDR1 and CDR2 sequences are SGHTA and FQGNSA. The CDR3 consists of 13 residues. CDR3 residues: CASSPTNTGELFF. CDR3 in DNA: TGTGCCAGCAGCCCCACAAACACCGGGGAGCTGTTTTTT.

The chain joins TRBV29-1 to TRBJ1-1, with D unresolved. The CDR3 runs 12 residues. Germline V lookup: CDR1 SQVTM, CDR2 ANQGSEA. Trimming stripped 7 bases from V and 2 bases from J, with 11 bases between. This CDR3 reads CSANSGNTEAFF. The DNA for the CDR3 is TGCAGCGCAAACTCAGGAAACACTGAAGCTTTCTTT.

J is TRBJ1-2 and V is TRBV7-8; D gene unclear. The ends were cut back, 5 bases at V and 4 bases at J, with 8 bases in the middle. Per the germline V gene, CDR1 is SGHVS and CDR2 is FQNEAQ. This CDR3 is 12 amino acids long. In DNA form, the CDR3 reads TGTGCCAGCAGCATGGTGAGCTATGGCTACACCTTC. Its translation is CASSMVSYGYTF.

This clone came up a few times. This rearrangement joins TRBV6-5 to TRBJ1-1; D remains ambiguous. V lost 2 bases, J lost 1 base, and 11 bases lay in between. Germline V gene data show CDR1 as MNHEY and CDR2 as SVGAGI. This CDR3 is 15 amino acids long. The CDR3, as DNA: TGTGCCAGCAGTTACGCACTTCCAAGGAACACTGAAGCTTTCTTT. Translating gives CASSYALPRNTEAFF.

V usage is TRBV19 and J usage is TRBJ2-7; 7 nucleotides align to TRBD1. The CDR3 runs to 13 residues. The J segment lost 3 bases and the V segment lost 7 bases, leaving 6 bases of the junction unmatched. Germline CDR1 LNHDA, CDR2 SQIVND (reference sequence). CDR3 sequence reads: CASKFRQGYEQYF. The CDR3 DNA follows: TGTGCCAGTAAGTTCAGACAGGGCTACGAGCAGTACTTC.

This rearrangement joins TRBV21-1 to TRBJ1-5. TRBV21-1 is described as a pseudogene. The CDR3 is made up of 17 amino acids. CDR3 sequence: CASSNVREGSGNQPQHF. DNA of the CDR3: TGTGCCAGCAGCAACGTTAGGGAGGGCTCGGGCAATCAGCCCCAGCATTTT.

The chain joins TRBV4-3 to TRBJ1-1; no reliable D call. Germline CDR1 and CDR2: LGHNA and YSLEER. The CDR3 consists of 13 residues. V lost 0 bases, J lost 5 bases, and 7 bases lay in between. CDR3 region: CASSQDGWTEAFF. The CDR3 DNA reads TGCGCCAGCAGCCAAGATGGGTGGACTGAAGCTTTCTTT.

The V gene is TRBV7-2, the J gene TRBJ2-1; 7 nucleotides match TRBD2. Germline CDR1 reads SGHTA; CDR2 reads FQGNSA. V lost 3 bases and J lost 0; bases outside the gene matches: 2. CDR3 length: 15 amino acids. CDR3 region: CASSLTSPSYNEQFF. In DNA, the CDR3 is TGTGCCAGCAGCTTGACTAGCCCCTCCTACAATGAGCAGTTCTTC.